This T cell receptor beta chain emerged from a study of T cell responses to AZD1222 COVID-19 vaccine (dated by TCRdb to the early 2020s). General notes on the study: A total of 230 to 250 trial participants underwent TCR sequencing, of whom approximately 200 had received two doses of AZD1222 and roughly 26 had received two doses of the MenACWY control vaccine. Trial participants were enrolled by age into subgroups of 18-55, 56-69 and 70-plus years, and approximately 150, 30 and 60 TCR-sequenced participants, respectively, were included in these subgroups. The paper's findings and limits, for the study overall: In the small 56-69-year group, the increase in depth fell short of significance, most likely because of low power. Reportedly, almost half of the unique spike-specific TCRs recognized epitopes lying outside the regions that are mutated in the B.1.351 and B.1.1.7 variants. Conclusions about previously exposed vaccinees are limited, since just a handful of AZD1222 recipients were seropositive for SARS-CoV-2 at baseline. Spike-specific TCR breadth and depth rose significantly after two AZD1222 doses compared with day 0 and with MenACWY recipients. Because no day 14 peak-response samples were available, repertoires were characterized only after the peak T cell response. Vaccine-associated CD4 TCRs spanned the whole spike protein, with dominant responses in regions 160-218 and 743-854. Most participants were white British and females outnumbered males, and the authors suggested that clonal diversity may have been underestimated.

The germline V gene (reference sequence) sets CDR1 to LNHDA and CDR2 to SQIVND. The CDR3 numbers 14 residues from cysteine through phenylalanine. Only CDR3 DNA is held: 42 bases, read in frame from base 1. Clipping removes 5 bases from V and 7 bases from J, with 11 as the unmatched junction base count. With respect to this clone: The specificity of this receptor is unknown. Nothing much larger sits one base from this clone, and base qualities are not available.

The CDR3 regions of human TCRbeta chains were analyzed by immunosequencing. The study's own analysis went as follows. TCRs in the repertoires were compared against a reference library of SARS-CoV-2-specific TCRs that had been generated with the MIRA antigen-specificity platform. Breadth meant the fraction of unique TCRs that were SARS-CoV-2-associated, whereas depth meant the fraction of total T cells that were SARS-CoV-2-associated. Using the MIRA data, each spike-specific TCR was assigned both to the spike region to which the TCR was reactive and to a CD4 or CD8 class. Log10-transformed breadth and depth values were compared by one-way ANOVA with Sidak's multiple comparisons tests. The source is immuneACCESS, and TCRdb retained only in-frame sequences with V and J called. Part of the clones is not carried over; for the studies checked, unresolved V genes explain less than half of this, and the remainder is unexplained. V and J calls and clone size are those listed in that table; D and trimming were worked out from the DNA. For this sample the table gives about 140,000 clones, of which approximately 92% were detected only once. 3% to 4% of the sample goes to the ten largest clones.

This specimen's time point label, per the study, means: about 28 days (+/-7) after the second vaccine dose. AZD1222 recipients with second doses at about 4 weeks or about 12 weeks were pooled, because spike-specific TCR depth and breadth did not differ between schedules. The vaccinee samples were drawn from two UK trials, COV001 and COV002, one of which was a single-blind randomized controlled phase 2/3 trial testing AZD1222 (ChAdOx1 nCoV-19) in healthy adults. Trial participant PBMC samples were collected at day 0 and day 28 after the second dose for TCRbeta chain sequencing. The specimen was peripheral blood, collected 28 days after the second AZD1222 dose. This TCR derives from an adult who received the AZD1222 COVID-19 vaccine. The V and J segments used are TRBV19 and TRBJ2-7; TRBD1 lines up with 7 middle nucleotides. The CDR3 corresponds to CASSPTGARGEQYF. At the DNA level, the sequence is TGTGCCAGTAGTCCAACAGGGGCGCGCGGAGAGCAGTACTTC. With all but the CDR3 taken from the reference TRBV19 and TRBJ2-7 genes, the full variable domain is: DGGITQSPKYLFRKEGQNVTLSCEQNLNHDAMYWYRQDPGQGLRLIYYSQIVNDFQKGDIAEGYSVSREKKESFPLTVTSAQKNPTAFYLCASSPTGARGEQYFGPGTRLTVT.